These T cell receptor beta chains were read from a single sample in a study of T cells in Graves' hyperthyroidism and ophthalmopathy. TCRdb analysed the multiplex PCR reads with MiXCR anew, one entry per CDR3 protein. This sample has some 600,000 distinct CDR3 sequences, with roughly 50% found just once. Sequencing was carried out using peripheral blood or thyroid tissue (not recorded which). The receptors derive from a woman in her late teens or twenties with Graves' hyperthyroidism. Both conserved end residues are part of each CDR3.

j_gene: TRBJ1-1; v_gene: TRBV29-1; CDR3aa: CSAWTGWVNTEAFF
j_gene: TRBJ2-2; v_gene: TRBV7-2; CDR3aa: CASSLTSGSPGELFF
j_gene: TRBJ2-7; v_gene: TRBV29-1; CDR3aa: CSAARDSGNYEQYF
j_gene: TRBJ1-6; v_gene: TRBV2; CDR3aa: CASTSRGMDNSPLHF
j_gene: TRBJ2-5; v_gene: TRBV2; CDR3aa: CASSHWEWQETQYF
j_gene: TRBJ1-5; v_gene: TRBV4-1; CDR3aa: CASSPTLGGGQHF
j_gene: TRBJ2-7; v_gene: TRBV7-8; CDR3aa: CASSILPLAGEEDEQYF
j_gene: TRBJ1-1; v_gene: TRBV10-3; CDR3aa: CAISDFTPGEAFF
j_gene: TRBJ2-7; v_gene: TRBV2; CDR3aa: CASRAQGYERYF
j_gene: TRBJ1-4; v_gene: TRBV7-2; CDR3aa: CASSFDSSSGKLFF
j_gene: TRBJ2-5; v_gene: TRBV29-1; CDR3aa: CGALDSLQETQYF
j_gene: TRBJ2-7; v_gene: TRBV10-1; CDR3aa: CASSEGISVIRQGTYEQYF
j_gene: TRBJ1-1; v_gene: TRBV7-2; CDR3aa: CASSRQGRDTEAFF
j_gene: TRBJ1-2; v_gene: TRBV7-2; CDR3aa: CASSLGQVNCGYTF
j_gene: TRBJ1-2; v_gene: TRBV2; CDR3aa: CASRQQALDYGYTF
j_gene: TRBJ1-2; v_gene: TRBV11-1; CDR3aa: CASSPSQGWRKDSYTF
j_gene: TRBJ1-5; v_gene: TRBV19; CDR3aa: CASRKRTGPYQPQHF
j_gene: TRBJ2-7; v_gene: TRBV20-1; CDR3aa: CSARDLLVYEQYF
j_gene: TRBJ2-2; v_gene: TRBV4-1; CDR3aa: CASSQEGQSANTGELFF
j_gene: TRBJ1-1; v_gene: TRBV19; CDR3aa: CATQIGRNTEAFF
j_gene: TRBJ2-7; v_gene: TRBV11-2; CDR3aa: CASSLTVPNYEQYF
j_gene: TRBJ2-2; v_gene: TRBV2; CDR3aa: CASSEQGASTGELFF
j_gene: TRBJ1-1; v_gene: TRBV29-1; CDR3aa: CSVQGGDNEAFF
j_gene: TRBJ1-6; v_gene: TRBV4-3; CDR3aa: CASTPFHAGDGSSPLHF
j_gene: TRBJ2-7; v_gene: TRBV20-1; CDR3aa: CSAILAGLDEQYF
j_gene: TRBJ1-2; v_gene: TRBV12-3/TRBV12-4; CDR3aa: CASSFGGAYGYTF
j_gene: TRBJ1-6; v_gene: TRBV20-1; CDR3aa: CSARVGAYNSPLHF
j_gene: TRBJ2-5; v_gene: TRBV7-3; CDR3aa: CASSSGPQKTQYF
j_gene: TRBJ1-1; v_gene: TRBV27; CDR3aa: CASSSAGPGYTEAFF
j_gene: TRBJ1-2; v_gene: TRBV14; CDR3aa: CASSQPQRGSYGYTF
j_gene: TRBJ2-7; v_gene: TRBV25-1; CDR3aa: CASSEFPPRQGVPYEQYF
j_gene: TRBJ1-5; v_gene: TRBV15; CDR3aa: CATSRDSSGQETQHF
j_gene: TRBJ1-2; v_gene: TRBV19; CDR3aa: CATLDIGVNYGYTF
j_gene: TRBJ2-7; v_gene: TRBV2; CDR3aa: CASSQWDRGYTSSYEQYF
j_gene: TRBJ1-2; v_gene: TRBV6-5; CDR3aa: CASRPTGEGYTF
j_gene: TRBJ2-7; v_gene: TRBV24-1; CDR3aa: CATGGSDYEQYF
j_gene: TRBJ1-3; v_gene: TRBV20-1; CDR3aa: CSARTYGSGNTIYF
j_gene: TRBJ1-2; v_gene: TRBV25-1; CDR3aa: CASVDGSASYGYTF
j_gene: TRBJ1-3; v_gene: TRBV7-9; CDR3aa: CASPLGNTIYF
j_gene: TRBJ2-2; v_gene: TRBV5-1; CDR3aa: CASSVAYRGRDTGELFF
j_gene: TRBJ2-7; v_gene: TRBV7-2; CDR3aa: CASSLALTDSYEQYF
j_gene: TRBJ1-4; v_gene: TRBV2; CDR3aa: CASSEGGKEKLFF
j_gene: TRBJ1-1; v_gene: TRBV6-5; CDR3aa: CASSYSRTEAFF
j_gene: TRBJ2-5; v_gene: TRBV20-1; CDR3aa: CSASSKGLSETQYF
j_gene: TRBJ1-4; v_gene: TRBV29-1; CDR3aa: CSGIDTSTNEKLFF
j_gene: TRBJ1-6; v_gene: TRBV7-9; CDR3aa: CASSLKTVYNSPLHF